One sample yielded the 18 T cell receptor beta chains listed below, sequenced in a study of cytomegalovirus exposure and HLA in healthy donors. 13 Jbeta primers and 60 Vbeta primers were used for the PCR. Using immunoSEQ multiplex PCR, the repertoire was profiled, and TCRdb retains in-frame clones only, with some absent. The sample includes some 80,000 clones, 65% to 80% of them seen just once. Sequencing was carried out using PBMCs. The origin of the receptors is a human donor in good health.

The chain has TRBV4-2 and TRBJ1-2; no reliable D call. CDR3 length equals 14 residues. V lost 4 bases, J lost 2 bases, and 11 bases lay in between. Germline V gives CDR1 LGHNA, CDR2 YNFKEQ. The CDR3: CASSPSGSNYGYTF. The CDR3 DNA sequence: TGTGCCAGCAGCCCCTCGGGATCGAACTATGGCTACACCTTC.

This rearrangement joins TRBV7-8 to TRBJ1-1; possible D gene TRBD1, 5 bases. V gave up 2 bases and J gave up 0 bases, with 7 bases separating them. Looked up from germline, CDR1 is SGHVS and CDR2 is FQNEAQ. The CDR3 runs 14 residues. The chain's CDR3 is CASSLPGMNTEAFF. CDR3 DNA sequence: TGTGCCAGCAGCTTACCAGGGATGAACACTGAAGCTTTCTTT.

The V and J genes are TRBV5-1 and TRBJ2-1; 8 bases are a match to TRBD1. V shed 4 bases, J shed 12 bases, and the junction held 15 bases outside the gene matches. Germline CDR1 reads SGHRS; CDR2 reads YFSETQ. The CDR3 totals 15 residues. This chain's CDR3 is CASSPITGQGKAQFF. The CDR3 nucleotides are TGCGCCAGCAGCCCAATCACCGGACAGGGAAAGGCGCAGTTCTTC.

V gene TRBV5-1 combines with J gene TRBJ1-2, with D unresolved. Trimming took 4 bases from V and 4 from J, leaving 14 bases between them. This CDR3 is built from 14 residues. From germline, CDR1 is SGHRS and CDR2 YFSETQ. CDR3 DNA: TGCGCCAGCAGCCTAGGACGGGCGGGCTATGGCTACACCTTC. Encoded protein: CASSLGRAGYGYTF.

The chain couples TRBV6-6 to TRBJ2-1; D is perhaps TRBD1 (6 bases). V lost 8 bases to trimming and J lost 7 bases, with 15 bases between them. This CDR3 has 13 residues. Germline lookup yields CDR1 MNHNY and CDR2 SVGAGI (reference sequence). The CDR3 protein is CASAANRVNEQFF. The CDR3 DNA reads TGTGCCAGCGCCGCTAACAGGGTGAATGAGCAGTTCTTC.

The rearrangement links TRBV10-3 to TRBJ2-6; no clear D gene. This CDR3 is built from 14 residues. V was trimmed by 3 bases and J by 3 bases, leaving 6 bases between them. From germline, CDR1 is ENHRY and CDR2 SYGVKD. The DNA for the CDR3 is TGTGCCATCAGTGACCCAGGTGGGGCCAACGTCCTGACTTTC. Protein product: CAISDPGGANVLTF.

The gene calls are TRBV5-1 and TRBJ2-3, with a tentative D call TRBD2 (6 bases). Germline CDR1 and CDR2: SGHRS and YFSETQ. CDR3 length: 12 residues. Trimming removed 6 bases from V and 5 bases from J, with 10 bases in between. CDR3 coding DNA: TGCGCCAGCACTATGGAGGGAGATACGCAGTATTTT. The encoded protein is CASTMEGDTQYF.

The chain has TRBV19 and TRBJ1-5; no definite D call. This CDR3 is built from 16 residues. V was clipped by 5 bases and J by 0 bases, with 14 bases between them. Germline assignment: CDR1 LNHDA and CDR2 SQIVND (reference sequence). The CDR3 DNA follows: TGTGCCAGTAGTTCGGATGCGGGCTATAGCAATCAGCCCCAGCATTTT. Protein: CASSSDAGYSNQPQHF.

The V and J genes are TRBV2 and TRBJ1-1; possibly TRBD1 for D (5 bases). The length of the CDR3 is 11 residues. The germline V gene encodes CDR1 SNHLY and CDR2 FYNNEI. V lost 5 bases, J lost 10 bases, and 11 bases lay in between. CDR3 in amino acids: CASSKTEVAFF. CDR3 nucleotide sequence: TGTGCCAGCAGTAAGACAGAGGTAGCTTTCTTT.

The J gene is TRBJ2-5, the V gene TRBV5-4; the match to TRBD1 covers 8 bases. Germline assignment: CDR1 SGHNT and CDR2 YYREEE (reference sequence). V dropped 9 bases and J dropped 5; count of bases not matched to a gene: 15. This CDR3 has 15 residues. The CDR3 sequence is CATGMGQAIRETQYF. For the CDR3, the DNA is TGTGCCACTGGGATGGGACAGGCGATCCGTGAGACCCAGTACTTC.

The rearrangement uses TRBV2 and TRBJ2-5; 9 nucleotides agree with TRBD2. Germline lookup yields CDR1 SNHLY and CDR2 FYNNEI. The ends lost 0 bases at V and 5 bases at J; junction bases unmatched: 7. The CDR3 is 16 residues long. CDR3 DNA: TGTGCCAGCAGTGAAGCACGAGCGGGGGGCCCCGAGACCCAGTACTTC. Its translation: CASSEARAGGPETQYF.

This chain connects TRBV6-5 to TRBJ2-7, with a possible D match to TRBD2 (6 bases). CDR3 length: 15 residues. The V end lost 2 bases, the J end lost 2 bases, and 13 bases lay between the germline ends. Germline values: CDR1 MNHEY, CDR2 SVGAGI. CDR3 DNA sequence: TGTGCCAGCAGTTACGGTGGAGGGACCCCCTACGAGCAGTACTTC. Translated: CASSYGGGTPYEQYF.

This clone was counted at least ten times. The chain has TRBV4-1 and TRBJ1-1; D remains unclear. The CDR3 totals 14 residues. With 2 bases removed from V and 1 base from J, the gap between germline ends came to 8 bases. CDR1 and CDR2 (germline): MGHRA, YSYEKL. CDR3 protein: CASSQLTANTEAFF. The CDR3 nucleotides are TGCGCCAGCAGCCAACTAACAGCGAACACTGAAGCTTTCTTT.

The V and J genes are TRBV2 and TRBJ2-2; TRBD1 agrees at 8 bases. This CDR3 region has 16 residues. The J segment lost 1 base and the V segment lost 7 bases, leaving 8 bases of the junction unmatched. Germline-derived CDR1 and CDR2 are SNHLY and FYNNEI. CDR3 sequence (DNA): TGTGCCAGCATGACAGGGGAGAGCATGAACACCGGGGAGCTGTTTTTT. Translating it yields CASMTGESMNTGELFF.

This chain links TRBV7-9 with TRBJ2-7; D ambiguous. CDR1 and CDR2 from the germline V gene are SEHNR and FQNEAQ (reference sequence). The germline V and J ends were trimmed by 3 bases and 4 bases, with 16 bases remaining between them. This CDR3 region has 15 residues. This CDR3 reads CASSFGGTDLYEQYF. CDR3 DNA sequence: TGTGCCAGCAGCTTTGGTGGTACAGACCTGTACGAGCAGTACTTC.

This clone rates as medium-sized. The chain carries TRBV11-2 and TRBJ2-1; 9 bases line up with TRBD1. In germline, CDR1 is SGHAT, CDR2 FQNNGV. V dropped 6 bases and J dropped 5; count of bases not matched to a gene: 2. The CDR3 totals 13 residues. The CDR3 sequence: CASRGQGNNEQFF. The DNA of the CDR3 is TGTGCCAGCAGGGGACAGGGTAACAATGAGCAGTTCTTC.

This chain connects TRBV7-2 to TRBJ2-3; 10 nucleotides match TRBD2. Germline V lookup: CDR1 SGHTA, CDR2 FQGNSA. The CDR3 extends over 17 amino acids. V shed 2 bases and J 6 bases; nucleotides not matched to a gene: 11. The chain's CDR3 is CASSLNLAGASADTQYF. CDR3 nucleotide sequence: TGTGCCAGCAGCTTAAACCTAGCGGGGGCCTCGGCGGATACGCAGTATTTT.

CDR3 residues: CASSLGLAGPMGNTGELFF. CDR3 in DNA: TGTGCCAGCAGCCTGGGACTAGCGGGGCCTATGGGGAACACCGGGGAGCTGTTTTTT. The gene calls are TRBV4-2 and TRBJ2-2; 13 bases are shared with TRBD2. The CDR3 loop spans 19 amino acids. V lost 4 bases, J lost 1 base, and 9 bases stayed unmatched. Per the germline V gene, CDR1 is LGHNA and CDR2 is YNFKEQ.